The rows below give T cell receptor beta chains drawn from one sample of a study of preoperative IRX-2 immunotherapy in early breast cancer. Profiling relied on immunoSEQ multiplex PCR, and the TCRdb table lists in-frame clones only, not all of them. The data contain around 95,000 clones, 86% of them singletons. This specimen was tumor tissue, taken after IRX-2 immunotherapy. These TCRs come from a human donor with breast cancer. CDR3s include the opening cysteine and the closing phenylalanine or tryptophan. D genes are given only for firm matches. Part of the rows lack a size; the others show once, few, many or a class for expanded clones.

V gene	J gene	D gene	clone size	CDR3 protein	CDR3 DNA
TRBV19	TRBJ1-1	TRBD1	.	CASSPRGQGFLNTEAFF	TGTGCCAGTAGTCCCCGGGGACAGGGCTTTCTGAACACTGAAGCTTTCTTT
TRBV30	TRBJ2-7	.	few	CAWQGSPSYEQYF	TGTGCCTGGCAGGGATCACCGAGCTACGAGCAGTACTTC
TRBV19	TRBJ2-2	.	.	CASSIMNTGELFF	TGTGCCAGTAGTATCATGAACACCGGGGAGCTGTTTTTT
TRBV28	TRBJ1-1	.	.	CASNGADRMNTEAFF	TGTGCCAGCAACGGGGCAGACCGAATGAACACTGAAGCTTTCTTT
TRBV12-5	TRBJ2-7	TRBD2	.	CASGPGLAASYEQYF	TGTGCTAGTGGTCCGGGACTAGCGGCCTCCTACGAGCAGTACTTC
TRBV5-1	TRBJ2-3	TRBD2	once	CASSFSLAGGTDTQYF	TGCGCCAGCAGCTTTTCGTTAGCGGGAGGTACAGATACGCAGTATTTT
TRBV28	TRBJ1-4	.	.	CASGGGHEKLFF	TGTGCCAGCGGTGGCGGTCATGAAAAACTGTTTTTT
TRBV7-6	TRBJ2-2	TRBD1	.	CASSSTGQRNTGELFF	TGTGCCAGCAGTTCGACGGGACAGCGGAACACCGGGGAGCTGTTTTTT
TRBV10-2	TRBJ1-1	.	.	CASSESLYTEAFF	TGCGCCAGCAGTGAGTCCCTGTACACTGAAGCTTTCTTT
TRBV18	TRBJ1-2	.	once	CASSPTDLSNYGYTF	TGTGCCAGCTCACCAACGGACTTATCTAACTATGGCTACACCTTC
TRBV28	TRBJ1-1	.	once	CASVKDFRGAFF	TGTGCCAGCGTCAAAGACTTTAGAGGAGCTTTCTTT
TRBV28	TRBJ2-7	.	once	CASSFLVDEQYF	TGTGCCAGCAGTTTTTTAGTAGACGAGCAGTACTTC
TRBV19	TRBJ2-7	TRBD1	.	CASSMAQGTSYEQYF	TGTGCCAGTAGTATGGCACAGGGGACATCCTACGAGCAGTACTTC
TRBV19	TRBJ1-1	.	.	CASSIDGSPMNTEAFF	TGTGCCAGTAGTATAGACGGCAGCCCCATGAACACTGAAGCTTTCTTT
TRBV11-3	TRBJ2-1	TRBD2	few	CASSPLSSGGAMGEQFF	TGTGCCAGCAGCCCCCTTTCTAGCGGGGGGGCCATGGGGGAGCAGTTCTTC
TRBV11-3	TRBJ1-1	.	.	CASSLIDRMNTEAFF	TGTGCCAGCAGCCTTATTGACAGGATGAACACTGAAGCTTTCTTT
TRBV30	TRBJ2-7	TRBD1	.	CAWSKNRGRDEQYF	TGTGCCTGGAGTAAGAACAGGGGCCGGGACGAGCAGTACTTC